This T cell receptor beta chain comes out of a study of tumor-infiltrating lymphocytes in primary liver carcinoma. Across the whole study: Patients had primary liver carcinoma treated by surgical resection. Between 4.2 and 10 cm across, the tumors were all of stage T1-T3 N0M0. Regarding the study as a whole: Samples were bulk unsorted, so CD4+ and CD8+ repertoires were not compared.

Blood RNA originated from unsorted whole blood, with germline DNA additionally extracted. What was collected before surgery was about 4 milliliters of peripheral blood. Making TCR beta cDNA involved 400 to 600 ng total RNA and a constant-region primer. Employing slightly modified ARM-PCR, three nested multiplex PCR rounds were run, and these gave rise to the TCR beta libraries. Researchers ran the first two PCR rounds for 9 to 10 cycles each with TRBV1-TRBV30 forward primers and a C-beta reverse primer. TCRdb independently ran MiXCR on the multiplex PCR reads; one entry per CDR3 protein. The sample contains more than 150,000 distinct CDR3 sequences, over 50% of which appear only once. The CDR3 runs to 13 residues. Germline CDR1 and CDR2: SGHAT and FQNNGV. Trimming stripped 5 bases from V and 0 bases from J, with 8 bases between. As regards this clonotype: Its antigen is undetermined. The conserved phenylalanine or tryptophan normally closing the CDR3 is absent here, so this likely arose from a read error.

This chain links TRBV11-2 with TRBJ2-7; D not resolved. The material sequenced was peripheral blood. The TCR was taken from a man aged 35 to 55 with primary liver carcinoma and hepatitis B virus infection. The CDR3 DNA reads TGTGCCAGCAGCCCCAATGCCTCCTACGAGCAGTACTCC. Translation: CASSPNASYEQYS.